One sample yielded the 27 T cell receptor beta chains listed below, sequenced in a study of blood T cell repertoires in COVID-19. Sequencing used immunoSEQ multiplex PCR; TCRdb keeps in-frame clones, though not all of them. The repertoire holds roughly 51,000 clones, with just over 90% as singletons. The sample comprised peripheral blood. These receptors came from a man between 65 and 85 years old with acute or convalescent COVID-19.

The J gene is TRBJ2-7, the V gene TRBV6-5, with 11 bases aligning to TRBD1. There are 14 residues in the CDR3. CDR1 is MNHEY and CDR2 is SVGAGI in the germline V gene. The V gene end was trimmed by 6 bases and the J gene end by 4 bases; junction bases not matched to a gene: 5. CDR3 in amino acids: CASRMGQGVYEQYF. The DNA of the CDR3 is TGTGCCAGCAGGATGGGACAGGGGGTGTACGAGCAGTACTTC.

As DNA, the CDR3 is TGTGCCTGGGACGGGACAGGGAGTTCCTACGAGCAGTACTTC. Translation gives CAWDGTGSSYEQYF. The chain has TRBV30 and TRBJ2-7, with 9 bases identical to TRBD1. Trimming cost V 5 bases and J 1 base; bases outside gene matches: 6. Germline lookup yields CDR1 GTSNPN and CDR2 SVGIG (reference sequence). The CDR3 covers 14 residues.

V gene TRBV4-1 combines with J gene TRBJ2-4; 12 bases align to TRBD2. The CDR3 runs to 18 residues. Trimming cost V 1 base and J 0 bases; bases outside gene matches: 4. Germline assignment: CDR1 MGHRA and CDR2 YSYEKL. CDR3 sequence reads: CASSQGLAGAAAKNIQYF. In DNA form, the CDR3 reads TGCGCCAGCAGCCAAGGACTAGCGGGGGCCGCAGCCAAAAACATTCAGTACTTC.

This sequence joins TRBV14 and TRBJ1-1; 8 bases align to TRBD1. CDR1 is SGHDN, CDR2 FVKESK, per germline. The CDR3 is 16 residues long. V lost 4 bases, J lost 1 base, and 8 bases stayed unmatched. This CDR3 is CASSRWTGIQNTEAFF. For the CDR3, the DNA is TGTGCCAGCAGCCGCTGGACAGGGATACAGAACACTGAAGCTTTCTTT.

This clone was detected only once. The chain couples TRBV12-1 to TRBJ2-7; the D segment call TRBD1 is taken from the table without a DNA check. TRBV12-1 corresponds to a pseudogene. The CDR3 runs to 17 residues. This CDR3 is CASSPAQTGGLLPEQYF. CDR3 DNA sequence: TGTGCCAGCAGCCCCGCCCAAACAGGGGGACTTCTCCCCGAGCAGTACTTC.

V and J are TRBV5-6 and TRBJ1-2; D ambiguous. The V end lost 5 bases, the J end lost 4 bases, and 15 bases lay between the germline ends. The CDR3 consists of 14 residues. In germline, CDR1 is SGHDT, CDR2 YYEEEE. CDR3 protein: CASRKRAGPYGYTF. The CDR3 nucleotides are TGTGCCAGCAGGAAACGGGCGGGCCCCTATGGCTACACCTTC.

The rearrangement uses TRBV14 and TRBJ2-6, with a possible D match to TRBD1 (7 bases). Germline lookup yields CDR1 SGHDN and CDR2 FVKESK. This CDR3 is 18 amino acids long. The V gene lost 1 base and the J gene lost 4 bases, with 17 bases spanning the gap. The CDR3 is CASSQGRGTVRGANVLTF. The CDR3 nucleotides are TGTGCCAGCAGCCAAGGGAGGGGGACAGTTCGCGGGGCCAACGTCCTGACTTTC.

CDR3 sequence reads: CSASYRGNQPQHF. In nucleotides, the CDR3 is TGCAGTGCTAGTTACAGGGGGAATCAGCCCCAGCATTTT. The chain has TRBV20-1 and TRBJ1-5, with 8 bases aligning to TRBD1. Trimming took 3 bases from V and 4 from J; bases not matched to a gene: 2. This CDR3 region has 13 residues. Per the germline V gene, CDR1 is DFQATT and CDR2 is SNEGSKA (reference sequence).

This clone was recorded only once. The V gene is TRBV7-3, the J gene TRBJ1-1, with TRBD1 identical over 7 bases. The CDR3 covers 16 residues. Unmatched junction bases numbered 9, after V lost 0 bases and J lost 5 bases. Germline-derived CDR1 and CDR2 are SGHTA and FQGTGA. Here the CDR3 reads CASSLTGTARRTEAFF. The CDR3 nucleotides are TGTGCCAGCAGCTTAACTGGGACAGCGAGGAGGACTGAAGCTTTCTTT.

CDR3 in DNA: TGTGCCAGCCGGACAGGGGCTGGGTATGGCTACACCTTC. Its translation is CASRTGAGYGYTF. The chain has TRBV6-5 and TRBJ1-2; 9 bases align to TRBD1. The CDR3 has 13 residues. From germline, CDR1 is MNHEY and CDR2 SVGAGI. V lost 8 bases, J lost 5 bases, and 6 bases stayed unmatched.

V usage is TRBV9 and J usage is TRBJ2-3, with a possible D match to TRBD2 (5 bases). The germline gives CDR1 SGDLS, CDR2 YYNGEE. The CDR3 spans 14 residues. V gave up 3 bases and J gave up 4 bases, with 12 bases separating them. DNA for the CDR3: TGTGCCAGCAGCGCCGGGATTTCCCCAGATACGCAGTATTTT. Its translation: CASSAGISPDTQYF.

V is TRBV7-9 and J is TRBJ2-7, with 12 bases aligning to TRBD1. The CDR3 length is 14 residues. Germline V gene sequence: CDR1 SEHNR, CDR2 FQNEAQ (reference sequence). The V segment lost 4 bases and the J segment 9 bases; nucleotides outside the gene matches: 7. The CDR3 sequence is CASSSGQGALVQYF. The CDR3 coding sequence is TGTGCCAGCAGCTCGGGACAGGGGGCTTTGGTGCAGTACTTC.

V usage is TRBV2 and J usage is TRBJ1-3; TRBD1 is a possible D gene (6 bases). The V gene's germline CDR1 is SNHLY and CDR2 FYNNEI. The V end lost 8 bases, the J end lost 3 bases, and 17 bases lay between the germline ends. CDR3 size: 15 residues. The CDR3 loop is CASQVLRGIGNTIYF. Here the CDR3 DNA reads TGTGCCAGCCAAGTTTTGAGGGGGATTGGAAACACCATATATTTT.

The chain links TRBV5-1 to TRBJ2-2; 8 bases are a match to TRBD1. Germline-derived CDR1 and CDR2 are SGHRS and YFSETQ. The CDR3 runs to 17 residues. The trim removed 4 bases at V and 6 bases at J, leaving 14 bases unmatched. The chain's CDR3 is CASSGGQAQGLAGELFF. As DNA, the CDR3 is TGCGCCAGCAGCGGGGGACAGGCCCAAGGATTGGCCGGGGAGCTGTTTTTT.

The rearrangement joins TRBV6-4 to TRBJ1-5, with 7 bases identical to TRBD1. V shed 10 bases and J 0 bases; nucleotides not matched to a gene: 12. Per germline, CDR1 MRHNA and CDR2 SNTAGT. CDR3 length: 16 residues. In nucleotides, the CDR3 is TGTGCCAACACGGGACAGATCTGCTATAGCAATCAGCCCCAGCATTTT. Amino acid sequence: CANTGQICYSNQPQHF.

The V gene is TRBV3-1 (or the pseudogene TRBV3-2), the J gene TRBJ2-7; 8 bases align to TRBD1. From germline, CDR1 is LGHDT and CDR2 YNNKEL (reference sequence). The CDR3 consists of 17 residues. J was trimmed by 6 bases and V by 1 base; bases with no gene match: 14. The CDR3 region is CASSQVPSRTGSGEQYF. CDR3 coding DNA: TGTGCCAGCAGCCAAGTACCCTCCCGGACAGGGAGTGGCGAGCAGTACTTC.

The chain carries TRBV7-8 and TRBJ2-7; TRBD1 aligns across 7 bases. Germline trimming cut 5 bases from V and 0 bases from J; bases unmatched to any gene: 7. Germline loops: CDR1 SGHVS, CDR2 FQNEAQ. The CDR3 is 15 amino acids. In DNA form, the CDR3 reads TGTGCCAGCAGCCCACAGGGGCAGTTCTCCTACGAGCAGTACTTC. Translation: CASSPQGQFSYEQYF.

The J gene is TRBJ2-2, the V gene TRBV7-2; 8 nucleotides agree with TRBD1. The CDR3 extends over 15 amino acids. From germline, CDR1 is SGHTA and CDR2 FQGNSA. J lost 4 bases, V lost 1 base, and 2 bases had no gene match. The CDR3 sequence: CASSLGGQATGELFF. In DNA, the CDR3 is TGTGCCAGCAGCTTAGGGGGACAGGCCACCGGGGAGCTGTTTTTT.

The chain carries TRBV28 and TRBJ1-4, with 7 nucleotides matching TRBD1. CDR3 length: 12 amino acids. The V and J ends lost 4 bases and 8 bases, in that order; junction bases with no gene match: 1. Germline V CDR1 and CDR2: MDHEN, SYDVKM. The CDR3 DNA reads TGTGCCAGCAGTTCAGGGGGGGAAAAACTGTTTTTT. Residues: CASSSGGEKLFF.

The chain combines TRBV27 with TRBJ1-4; 8 bases are a match to TRBD1. Germline V gives CDR1 MNHEY, CDR2 SMNVEV (reference sequence). There are 16 residues in the CDR3. Trimming took 5 bases from V and 0 from J; bases not matched to a gene: 5. CDR3 DNA sequence: TGTGCCAGCAGTCCCGACAGGGGTGCAACTAATGAAAAACTGTTTTTT. Protein: CASSPDRGATNEKLFF.

The J gene is TRBJ1-2, the V gene TRBV5-8, with D possibly matching TRBD1 (6 bases). The CDR3 is 13 amino acids. CDR1 is SGHTS, CDR2 YDEGEE, per germline. Trimming took off 0 bases at V and 4 bases at J, with 7 bases between the two ends. The CDR3 spells CASSLVGAYGYTF. CDR3 coding DNA: TGTGCCAGCAGCTTGGTGGGGGCCTATGGCTACACCTTC.

This chain uses TRBV15 with TRBJ2-3; tentatively, D is TRBD2 (5 bases). This CDR3 is 15 amino acids long. Per the germline V gene, CDR1 is LNHNV and CDR2 is YYDKDF (reference sequence). V was shortened by 5 bases and J by 2 bases, with 14 bases between the two germline ends. The CDR3 DNA follows: TGTGCCACCAGCCCTCGGGGTTCCGCCACAGATACGCAGTATTTT. As protein: CATSPRGSATDTQYF.

The V and J genes are TRBV5-6 and TRBJ2-5, with D possibly matching TRBD1 (6 bases). Germline CDR1 and CDR2: SGHDT and YYEEEE. The CDR3 runs to 15 residues. Trimming cost V 4 bases and J 2 bases, with 15 bases left between them. In DNA form, the CDR3 reads TGTGCCAGCAGCGAGAGGGGGACGGGGCAAGAGACCCAGTACTTC. Translating it yields CASSERGTGQETQYF.

In its sample, this clone was seen once. The chain joins TRBV3-1 (or the pseudogene TRBV3-2) to TRBJ2-4; 10 bases fit TRBD1. The CDR3 is 14 residues long. Germline lookup yields CDR1 LGHDT and CDR2 YNNKEL (reference sequence). The trim removed 4 bases at V and 8 bases at J, leaving 5 bases unmatched. Here the CDR3 reads CASSPGTGAHIQYF. In nucleotides, the CDR3 is TGTGCCAGCAGCCCCGGGACAGGGGCCCACATTCAGTACTTC.

CDR3 protein: CASSFQRGSQETQYF. The CDR3 DNA follows: TGTGCCAGCAGCTTCCAGCGGGGGAGCCAAGAGACCCAGTACTTC. The chain has TRBV7-8 and TRBJ2-5; TRBD2 matches 8 bases. The length of the CDR3 is 15 residues. CDR1 SGHVS and CDR2 FQNEAQ come from the germline V gene. V trimming: 3 bases; J trimming: 1 base; junction bases outside the gene matches: 4.

The V gene is TRBV18, the J gene TRBJ1-3; 7 bases are shared with TRBD1. V lost 2 bases to trimming and J lost 4 bases; unmatched junction nucleotides: 5. This CDR3 contains 15 residues. Germline V gives CDR1 KGHSH, CDR2 LQKENI. CDR3 DNA sequence: TGTGCCAGCTCACCAATCCCGGGACAGGGAAACACCATATATTTT. It encodes CASSPIPGQGNTIYF.

The V and J genes are TRBV29-1 and TRBJ2-2, with D perhaps TRBD2 (7 bases). V gave up 7 bases and J gave up 2 bases, with 11 bases separating them. The CDR3 spans 13 residues. CDR1 SQVTM and CDR2 ANQGSEA come from the germline V gene. The CDR3 here is CSAGGQNTGELFF. The CDR3 nucleotides are TGCAGCGCGGGGGGACAAAACACCGGGGAGCTGTTTTTT.